Presented here are 3 T cell receptor beta chains from one specimen sequenced in a study of regulatory and conventional T cells in breast cancer. TCRdb ran MiXCR on the PCR reads and lists one entry per CDR3 protein. The sample contains 15,000 or so distinct CDR3 sequences, 25% to 40% of which appear only once. Sequenced: conventional T cells from blood. The receptors come from a female donor in good health.

The chain links TRBV7-9 to TRBJ2-3; TRBD2 agrees at 10 bases. The length of the CDR3 is 15 residues. The germline gives CDR1 SEHNR, CDR2 FQNEAQ (reference sequence). Trimming cost V 6 bases and J 2 bases; bases outside gene matches: 5. CDR3 in amino acids: CASRSSGSSTDTQYF. The CDR3 coding sequence is TGTGCCAGCAGGTCTAGCGGGAGCTCCACAGATACGCAGTATTTT.

With respect to this clonotype: The conserved phenylalanine or tryptophan normally closing the CDR3 is absent here, so this likely arose from a read error. This rearrangement joins TRBV5-1 to TRBJ2-1, with D maybe TRBD2 (6 bases). Germline CDR1 reads SGHRS; CDR2 reads YFSETQ. CDR3 length equals 16 residues. With 0 bases removed from V and 6 bases from J, the gap between germline ends came to 16 bases. CDR3 DNA: TGCGCCAGCAGCTTGGAACTAGTGGGAGGAGGCAATGAGCAGTTCCTC. Protein: CASSLELVGGGNEQFL.

The gene calls are TRBV28 and TRBJ1-3; D possibly corresponds to TRBD1 (5 bases). V was pared by 8 bases and J by 8 bases, with 16 bases between. This CDR3 contains 13 residues. Per the germline V gene, CDR1 is MDHEN and CDR2 is SYDVKM. CDR3 loop: CASPNVRGDTIYF. Written as DNA, the CDR3 is TGTGCCAGCCCCAACGTACGGGGCGACACCATATATTTT.